This T cell receptor (beta chain) is drawn from a study of shared clonotypes between healthy human individuals. Study observations and caveats: Among donors, the sharing of clonotypes was expected to be influenced by sequencing depth. Across a few donors, naive CD4 shared 5% to 6%, naive CD8 about 3.2%, memory CD4 approximately 2.5%, memory CD8 0.35% to 0.5%.

CD45RA-negative memory and CD45RA+ naive subsets were split from the CD4+ cells. The sorted-subset replicate PCRs were given around 200 ng DNA, which is around 29,000 T cell genomes. Data came from immunoSEQ multiplex PCR; TCRdb stores just in-frame clones and leaves some out. The profile shows 300,000 to 350,000 clones, less than 85% of them singletons. In regard to this clone: Its specificity is not known.

V dropped 5 bases and J dropped 4; count of bases not matched to a gene: 4. Germline CDR1 reads LGHNT; CDR2 reads FRNRAP. This CDR3 is 13 amino acids long. The sequence derives from a young man in good health. The V and J genes are TRBV12-5 and TRBJ2-7; 8 bases line up with TRBD1. Sequenced: memory CD4+ T cells sorted from blood. Stated subset: CD45RA-negative fraction. As DNA, the CDR3 is TGTGCTAGTGGTCCGGGGACAGGATACGAGCAGTACTTC. Its protein product is CASGPGTGYEQYF.